This entry lists 21 T cell receptor beta chains sequenced from one sample in a study of graft-versus-host responses after intestinal transplantation. Intraepithelial and lamina propria lymphocytes were released after the graft tissue was processed. Sequencing was performed with immunoSEQ multiplex PCR; in TCRdb, only in-frame clones are kept and a portion is missing. The repertoire holds approximately 63,000 clones, with about 89% as singletons. Sequencing used ileum tissue, obtained 350 to 400 days after transplant. The receptors were gathered from a human patient who received an intestinal transplant, so some T cells may come from the graft donor.

V gene TRBV29-1 combines with J gene TRBJ2-1; TRBD2 matches at 9 bases. V shed 3 bases and J 3 bases; nucleotides not matched to a gene: 3. Germline CDR1 is SQVTM and CDR2 is ANQGSEA. This CDR3 spans 14 amino acids. CDR3 protein: CSVEERGDYNEQFF. CDR3 DNA sequence: TGCAGCGTTGAGGAGCGGGGGGACTACAATGAGCAGTTCTTC.

The chain has TRBV19 and TRBJ2-5, with D possibly matching TRBD2 (5 bases). The CDR3 consists of 13 residues. The germline V gene encodes CDR1 LNHDA and CDR2 SQIVND (reference sequence). V lost 9 bases to trimming and J lost 5 bases, with 16 bases between them. Here the CDR3 reads CASSTGVVETQYF. In DNA, the CDR3 is TGTGCCAGCTCGACCGGGGTTGTCGAGACCCAGTACTTC.

This clone was counted a single time. V usage is TRBV4-1 and J usage is TRBJ2-4; 10 positions match TRBD1. The CDR3 totals 14 residues. Germline V gene lookup returns CDR1 MGHRA and CDR2 YSYEKL. V gave up 4 bases and J gave up 3 bases; unmatched junction bases: 0. The CDR3 here is CASSRTGGKNIQYF. In nucleotides, the CDR3 is TGCGCCAGCAGCCGGACAGGGGGCAAAAACATTCAGTACTTC.

This clone was picked up a small number of times. This chain uses TRBV12-5 with TRBJ1-3, with TRBD1 as a possible D gene (5 bases). The V gene's germline CDR1 is LGHNT and CDR2 FRNRAP. The V end lost 6 bases, the J end lost 0 bases, and 9 bases lay between the germline ends. The CDR3 extends over 14 amino acids. CDR3 region: CASGRDSSGNTIYF. The CDR3, as DNA: TGTGCTAGTGGGCGAGACAGCTCTGGAAACACCATATATTTT. The variable domain in full, with the rest retrieved from reference TRBV12-5 and TRBJ1-3, is DARVTQTPRHKVTEMGQEVTMRCQPILGHNTVFWYRQTMMQGLELLAYFRNRAPLDDSGMPKDRFSAEMPDATLATLKIQPSEPRDSAVYFCASGRDSSGNTIYFGEGSWLTVV.

The chain joins TRBV9 to TRBJ1-1; 7 positions agree with TRBD1. J lost 5 bases, V lost 3 bases, and 19 bases had no gene match. Germline V lookup: CDR1 SGDLS, CDR2 YYNGEE. This CDR3 comprises 18 residues. The CDR3 sequence: CASSAFPKAPGGGTEAFF. The DNA of the CDR3 is TGTGCCAGCAGCGCCTTCCCGAAGGCCCCAGGGGGGGGGACTGAAGCTTTCTTT.

A single count supports this clone. The chain carries TRBV7-9 and TRBJ1-2; TRBD1 aligns across 10 bases. The germline V gene encodes CDR1 SEHNR and CDR2 FQNEAQ (reference sequence). V dropped 4 bases and J dropped 3; count of bases not matched to a gene: 5. This CDR3 is built from 15 residues. CDR3 sequence: CASSSHDRGHYGYTF. As DNA, the CDR3 is TGTGCCAGCAGCTCTCACGACAGGGGGCACTATGGCTACACCTTC.

The chain employs TRBV4-1 and TRBJ2-3; maybe TRBD2 (6 bases). This CDR3 comprises 13 residues. Germline V gene sequence: CDR1 MGHRA, CDR2 YSYEKL. Trimming removed 10 bases at V and 3 bases at J, with 14 bases between. The CDR3 protein is CATKGGETDTQYF. In nucleotides, the CDR3 is TGCGCCACCAAGGGCGGGGAGACAGATACGCAGTATTTT.

This chain connects TRBV6-5 to TRBJ1-1; D gene ambiguous. Trimming shortened V by 6 bases and J by 10 bases, and 9 bases separated the two germline ends. This CDR3 is built from 10 residues. The germline V gene has CDR1 MNHEY and CDR2 SVGAGI. CDR3 loop: CASRSEVAFF. DNA of the CDR3: TGTGCCAGCAGGTCCGAGGTAGCTTTCTTT.

This chain links TRBV2 with TRBJ2-7, with unresolved D. The V gene lost 3 bases and the J gene lost 6 bases, with 12 bases spanning the gap. This CDR3 has 13 residues. Germline-derived CDR1 and CDR2 are SNHLY and FYNNEI. The chain's CDR3 is CASSEENSSEQYF. The CDR3 bases are TGTGCCAGCAGTGAGGAGAACAGTTCCGAGCAGTACTTC.

The chain couples TRBV10-2 to TRBJ2-3, with 15 positions matching TRBD2. Germline values: CDR1 WSHSY, CDR2 SAAADI. The CDR3 has 19 amino acids. The J segment lost 2 bases and the V segment lost 0 bases, leaving 6 bases of the junction unmatched. The CDR3 is CASSESRTSGGAVTDTQYF. The CDR3 coding sequence is TGCGCCAGCAGTGAGTCTAGGACTAGCGGGGGGGCCGTCACAGATACGCAGTATTTT.

The chain links TRBV5-1 to TRBJ2-3; 10 positions match TRBD2. The CDR3 is 17 amino acids. The V segment lost 0 bases and the J segment 3 bases; nucleotides outside the gene matches: 7. CDR1 is SGHRS and CDR2 is YFSETQ in the germline V gene. This CDR3 is CASSLELAGVGTDTQYF. Here the CDR3 DNA reads TGCGCCAGCAGCTTGGAGCTAGCGGGAGTAGGTACAGATACGCAGTATTTT.

This clone was found a few times. The chain joins TRBV6-6 to TRBJ1-6, with TRBD1 matching over 9 bases. V dropped 7 bases and J dropped 9; count of bases not matched to a gene: 7. Germline CDR1 and CDR2: MNHNY and SVGAGI (reference sequence). This CDR3 is built from 14 residues. This CDR3 is CASTMDRGGSPLHF. DNA for the CDR3: TGTGCCAGCACCATGGACAGGGGAGGTTCACCCCTCCACTTT.

The rearrangement joins TRBV5-1 to TRBJ2-7; TRBD2 agrees at 14 bases. V lost 4 bases, J lost 3 bases, and 9 bases stayed unmatched. The CDR3 has 17 amino acids. Germline CDR1 and CDR2: SGHRS and YFSETQ. Here the CDR3 DNA reads TGCGCCAGCAGCCCGGGACTAGCGGGAGAAACATACTACGAGCAGTACTTC. Residues: CASSPGLAGETYYEQYF. The whole variable domain, remainder taken from reference TRBV5-1 and TRBJ2-7, is KAGVTQTPRYLIKTRGQQVTLSCSPISGHRSVSWYQQTPGQGLQFLFEYFSETQRNKGNFPGRFSGRQFSNSRSEMNVSTLELGDSALYLCASSPGLAGETYYEQYFGPGTRLTVT.

This clone was recorded a few times. V gene TRBV19 combines with J gene TRBJ2-2, with TRBD2 identical over 13 bases. The CDR3 length is 17 residues. J gave up 6 bases and V 5 bases, and 9 bases lay outside the gene matches. Germline CDR1 reads LNHDA; CDR2 reads SQIVND (reference sequence). For the CDR3, the DNA is TGTGCCAGTAGTCTGACTAGCGGGAGGTTTCGATCCGGGGAGCTGTTTTTT. It translates to CASSLTSGRFRSGELFF.

The V call is TRBV7-9, the J call TRBJ2-6; D gene unclear. V dropped 4 bases and J dropped 9 bases, with 10 bases sitting between them. This CDR3 has 13 amino acids. CDR1 and CDR2 from the germline V gene are SEHNR and FQNEAQ (reference sequence). DNA for the CDR3: TGTGCCAGCAGCTCCCGTCCCATCAACGTCCTGACTTTC. It specifies CASSSRPINVLTF.

This sequence joins TRBV7-3 and TRBJ1-6, with D tentatively TRBD1 (6 bases). The V gene's germline CDR1 is SGHTA and CDR2 FQGTGA. The CDR3 has 14 amino acids. Trimming cost V 5 bases and J 9 bases, with 14 bases left between them. CDR3 protein: CASSPGVGFSPLHF. The CDR3 region has the DNA TGTGCCAGCAGCCCAGGGGTTGGTTTTTCACCCCTCCACTTT.

This sequence joins TRBV9 and TRBJ1-1, with D possibly matching TRBD1 (5 bases). The CDR3 extends over 13 amino acids. Trimming cost V 4 bases and J 1 base, with 8 bases left between them. Germline V gene data show CDR1 as SGDLS and CDR2 as YYNGEE. The CDR3 DNA follows: TGTGCCAGCAGCACCGACAGGAACACTGAAGCTTTCTTT. It encodes CASSTDRNTEAFF.

This clone has just a few counts. The chain couples TRBV6-5 to TRBJ2-1; D remains unclear. The CDR3 is made up of 15 amino acids. CDR1 and CDR2 (germline): MNHEY, SVGAGI. The V and J ends lost 5 bases and 4 bases respectively, with 15 bases between them. The CDR3 loop is CASSPSKIPYNEQFF. The CDR3 DNA is TGTGCCAGCAGTCCCTCGAAAATCCCTTACAATGAGCAGTTCTTC.

This clone was seen only a few times. The V and J genes are TRBV6-6 and TRBJ1-4; 9 bases map to TRBD1. The ends lost 4 bases at V and 5 bases at J; junction bases unmatched: 8. The germline V gene has CDR1 MNHNY and CDR2 SVGAGI (reference sequence). The CDR3 length is 16 residues. CDR3 in amino acids: CASSSLTGGGNEKLFF. CDR3 nucleotide sequence: TGTGCCAGCAGTTCCTTGACAGGGGGAGGAAATGAAAAACTGTTTTTT.

About this clone: This specimen includes other DNA sequences encoding the same CDR3. The V gene is TRBV6-1, the J gene TRBJ1-1; a weak D match, TRBD1 (6 bases). V was pared by 4 bases and J by 0 bases, with 9 bases between. In germline, CDR1 is MNHNS, CDR2 SASEGT. This CDR3 contains 14 residues. CDR3 loop: CASSARGLNTEAFF. CDR3 nucleotide sequence: TGTGCCAGCAGTGCCAGGGGCCTGAACACTGAAGCTTTCTTT.

The chain uses TRBV30 and TRBJ2-1; D assignment may be TRBD1 or TRBD2 (5 bases each). V gave up 7 bases and J gave up 5 bases, with 18 bases separating them. Germline lookup yields CDR1 GTSNPN and CDR2 SVGIG (reference sequence). The CDR3 length is 14 residues. The CDR3 DNA reads TGTGCCTTCGCTCACGGGACGGCTCACAATGAGCAGTTCTTC. Its translation: CAFAHGTAHNEQFF.